The 23 T cell receptor beta chains below come from one sample, sequenced in a study of blood T cell repertoires in COVID-19. The method was immunoSEQ multiplex PCR; TCRdb's version includes in-frame clones alone and lacks a portion of them. The sample shows 200,000 to 250,000 clones, 80% to 90% of them seen only once. The sequencing input was PBMCs or T cells enriched from blood (not recorded which). These receptors came from a woman aged 40 to 50 who had been exposed to COVID-19.

The chain recombines TRBV11-2 with TRBJ2-1; possible D gene TRBD2, 6 bases. CDR3 length equals 15 residues. V dropped 3 bases and J dropped 9 bases, with 18 bases sitting between them. The germline gives CDR1 SGHAT, CDR2 FQNNGV. In DNA, the CDR3 is TGTGCCAGCAGCTTTGGAGGGGCTCCCCTCAGTGAGCAGTTCTTC. Amino acids: CASSFGGAPLSEQFF.

V usage is TRBV6-5 and J usage is TRBJ1-1, with no clear D. Germline CDR1 and CDR2: MNHEY and SVGAGI. Deletions cut 6 bases from V and 5 bases from J, with 13 bases between. This CDR3 has 13 residues. CDR3 in DNA: TGTGCCAGCAGGACCGAATCGGGGACTGAAGCTTTCTTT. Translated, it gives CASRTESGTEAFF.

This sequence joins TRBV3-1 (or the pseudogene TRBV3-2) and TRBJ2-5; TRBD2 matches 9 bases. CDR1 LGHDT and CDR2 YNNKEL come from the germline V gene (reference sequence). This CDR3 is 14 amino acids long. V dropped 5 bases and J dropped 5; count of bases not matched to a gene: 6. Here the CDR3 reads CASSASGKGETQYF. The CDR3 coding sequence is TGTGCCAGCAGCGCTAGCGGGAAGGGGGAGACCCAGTACTTC.

A few counts support this clone. Other DNA sequences within the sample encode an identical CDR3. This rearrangement joins TRBV19 to TRBJ1-5, with 9 bases matching TRBD1. CDR1 and CDR2 (germline): LNHDA, SQIVND (reference sequence). This CDR3 has 14 residues. Unmatched junction bases numbered 3, after V lost 5 bases and J lost 4 bases. The CDR3 is CASSATGGNQPQHF. In DNA, the CDR3 is TGTGCCAGTAGTGCGACAGGGGGAAATCAGCCCCAGCATTTT.

The chain links TRBV5-1 to TRBJ1-1, with 9 positions matching TRBD1. Germline CDR1 SGHRS, CDR2 YFSETQ. There are 17 residues in the CDR3. The ends lost 3 bases at V and 4 bases at J; junction bases unmatched: 13. As DNA, the CDR3 is TGCGCCAGCAGCTGGGACAGGGCAAGGGACGTGAGCACTGAAGCTTTCTTT. Protein product: CASSWDRARDVSTEAFF.

The rearrangement joins TRBV7-9 to TRBJ2-3, with D perhaps TRBD2 (5 bases). The CDR3 length is 16 residues. The germline V and J ends were trimmed by 1 base and 6 bases, with 17 bases remaining between them. Germline CDR1 is SEHNR and CDR2 is FQNEAQ (reference sequence). CDR3: CASSLDSTNPTDTQYF. The CDR3 bases are TGTGCCAGCAGCTTAGACTCGACTAATCCCACTGATACGCAGTATTTT. The entire variable domain, with the rest obtained from reference TRBV7-9 and TRBJ2-3, is as follows: DTGVSQNPRHKITKRGQNVTFRCDPISEHNRLYWYRQTLGQGPEFLTYFQNEAQLEKSRLLSDRFSAERPKGSFSTLEIQRTEQGDSAMYLCASSLDSTNPTDTQYFGPGTRLTVL.

Here the CDR3 DNA reads TGTGCCAGCAGCTTAGCCCTAGCGGGGGTCGGAGAGACCCAGTACTTC. It codes for CASSLALAGVGETQYF. This rearrangement joins TRBV11-1 to TRBJ2-5; 10 bases are a match to TRBD2. V lost 0 bases, J lost 4 bases, and 5 bases stayed unmatched. There are 16 residues in the CDR3. Looked up from germline, CDR1 is SGHAT and CDR2 is FQDESV (reference sequence).

V gene TRBV5-4 combines with J gene TRBJ1-2; D unresolved. This CDR3 has 13 amino acids. Germline V gene lookup returns CDR1 SGHNT and CDR2 YYREEE (reference sequence). Deletions cut 4 bases from V and 8 bases from J, with 15 bases between. The DNA of the CDR3 is TGTGCCAGCAGCCCTGGGTCCGGAGGGGGCTACACCTTC. It codes for CASSPGSGGGYTF.

The rearrangement links TRBV6-5 to TRBJ1-2; 8 nucleotides line up with TRBD1. The CDR3 has 15 amino acids. With 6 bases clipped from V and 5 bases from J, the junction kept 11 bases outside the gene matches. CDR1 is MNHEY and CDR2 is SVGAGI in the germline V gene. The CDR3, as DNA: TGTGCCAGCAGAAACCCAGGGGGCGTGGGGTATGGCTACACCTTC. It encodes CASRNPGGVGYGYTF.

The chain has TRBV28 and TRBJ1-6; 8 positions match TRBD1. The CDR3 length is 16 residues. Germline values: CDR1 MDHEN, CDR2 SYDVKM. Trimming removed 3 bases from V and 4 bases from J; junction bases left unmatched: 5. CDR3 bases: TGTGCCAGCAGTTTCGGGACAGGTTCTTATAATTCACCCCTCCACTTT. It translates to CASSFGTGSYNSPLHF.

V gene TRBV7-8 combines with J gene TRBJ1-4, with D uncertain. Germline CDR1 SGHVS, CDR2 FQNEAQ. The CDR3 is 15 residues long. V lost 5 bases, J lost 7 bases, and 17 bases lay in between. Here the CDR3 DNA reads TGTGCCAGCAGCAAATCGACTAGCTGGACTGAAAAACTGTTTTTT. This encodes CASSKSTSWTEKLFF.

This clone is a singleton in its sample. This sequence joins TRBV6-5 and TRBJ2-2; D ambiguous. Per the germline V gene, CDR1 is MNHEY and CDR2 is SVGAGI. The V and J ends lost 2 bases and 2 bases respectively, with 9 bases between them. The CDR3 is 15 residues long. CDR3 sequence (DNA): TGTGCCAGCAGTTACCGCGCAGGAAACACCGGGGAGCTGTTTTTT. The encoded protein is CASSYRAGNTGELFF.

The gene calls are TRBV29-1 and TRBJ2-7; no clear D. The CDR3 covers 12 residues. The V gene's germline CDR1 is SQVTM and CDR2 ANQGSEA. Trimming cost V 3 bases and J 2 bases, with 8 bases left between them. CDR3 DNA sequence: TGCAGCGTTGAGACACGGACCTACGAGCAGTACTTC. The encoded protein is CSVETRTYEQYF.

The sample holds a few counts of this clone. The rearrangement links TRBV5-4 to TRBJ2-3; D possibly corresponds to TRBD2 (6 bases). CDR1 and CDR2 (germline): SGHNT, YYREEE (reference sequence). The V end was cut by 4 bases, the J end by 4 bases, with 16 bases between. This CDR3 contains 15 residues. The CDR3 DNA is TGTGCCAGCAGCCCGGTCGGGGGAGTTGCAGATACGCAGTATTTT. Translated, it gives CASSPVGGVADTQYF.

V is TRBV4-2 and J is TRBJ2-3, with a possible D match to TRBD2 (6 bases). CDR1 LGHNA and CDR2 YNFKEQ come from the germline V gene. The CDR3 loop spans 15 amino acids. V lost 2 bases, J lost 6 bases, and 15 bases lay in between. This CDR3 is CASSQPLAKEDTQYF. As DNA, the CDR3 is TGTGCCAGCAGCCAACCGCTAGCGAAAGAGGATACGCAGTATTTT.

The CDR3 reads CASSPGVETQYF. The CDR3 coding sequence is TGTGCCAGCAGCCCAGGGGTAGAGACCCAGTACTTC. V and J are TRBV12-3 or TRBV12-4 and TRBJ2-5; the D gene is possibly TRBD1 (6 bases). The CDR3 has 12 amino acids. V was trimmed by 6 bases and J by 4 bases, leaving 9 bases between them.

This sequence joins TRBV9 and TRBJ1-2; TRBD1 matches 8 bases. The V gene's germline CDR1 is SGDLS and CDR2 YYNGEE. Unmatched junction bases numbered 10, after V lost 4 bases and J lost 2 bases. The CDR3 extends over 16 amino acids. CDR3 region: CASSPEAGTGNYGYTF. DNA of the CDR3: TGTGCCAGCAGCCCAGAGGCCGGGACAGGAAACTATGGCTACACCTTC.

V is TRBV28 and J is TRBJ2-1; the D gene is possibly TRBD1 (8 bases). This CDR3 comprises 14 residues. Trimming shortened V by 6 bases and J by 10 bases, and 19 bases separated the two germline ends. The germline gives CDR1 MDHEN, CDR2 SYDVKM. CDR3 nucleotides: TGTGCCAGCAGCAAGCCCGACAGGGGAGGGGAGCAGTTCTTC. This sequence encodes CASSKPDRGGEQFF.

The genes are TRBV3-1 (or the pseudogene TRBV3-2) and TRBJ1-2, with unresolved D. Trimming pared 4 bases from V and 0 bases from J, leaving 30 bases between. There are 21 residues in the CDR3. Germline V gives CDR1 LGHDT, CDR2 YNNKEL (reference sequence). The CDR3 nucleotides read TGTGCCAGCAGCCGGAGTATACGGGGTGCATATACGGACTTAGCTAACTATGGCTACACCTTC. Its translation is CASSRSIRGAYTDLANYGYTF.

The chain couples TRBV5-1 to TRBJ1-1; 7 positions agree with TRBD1. The CDR3 runs to 14 residues. Germline assignment: CDR1 SGHRS and CDR2 YFSETQ. Unmatched junction bases numbered 4, after V lost 5 bases and J lost 0 bases. Here the CDR3 reads CASRPTGLNTEAFF. The CDR3 nucleotides are TGCGCCAGCAGACCGACAGGGTTGAACACTGAAGCTTTCTTT.

As to this clone: The junction departs from germline at one end; a sequencing error may be responsible. The chain joins TRBV7-7 to TRBJ1-1; no clear D gene. In germline, CDR1 is SSHAT, CDR2 FNYEAQ (reference sequence). The CDR3 spans 16 residues. CDR3 bases: TGTGCTAGCAGCCCCTTACCCAACTCCTTGAACACTGAAGCTTTCTTT. It specifies CASSPLPNSLNTEAFF.

A single count supports this clone. As DNA, the CDR3 is TGTGCCAGCAGTAACACCCCCGAGAACACTGAAGCTTTCTTT. Residues: CASSNTPENTEAFF. The chain recombines TRBV25-1 with TRBJ1-1; no definite D call. CDR1 MGHDK and CDR2 SYGVNS come from the germline V gene. The V end was cut by 5 bases, the J end by 1 base, with 11 bases between. CDR3 length: 14 residues. Filled out from reference TRBV25-1 and TRBJ1-1, the complete variable domain reads EADIYQTPRYLVIGTGKKITLECSQTMGHDKMYWYQQDPGMELHLIHYSYGVNSTEKGDLSSESTVSRIRTEHFPLTLESARPSHTSQYLCASSNTPENTEAFFGQGTRLTVV.

In this sample, this clone turned up once. This chain uses TRBV5-1 with TRBJ2-3, with 7 bases fitting TRBD1. Germline V lookup: CDR1 SGHRS, CDR2 YFSETQ. Unmatched junction bases numbered 7, after V lost 2 bases and J lost 4 bases. The CDR3 is made up of 15 amino acids. In nucleotides, the CDR3 is TGCGCCAGCAGCTTATGGGCAGGGGGAGCAGATACGCAGTATTTT. As protein: CASSLWAGGADTQYF.